This T cell receptor beta chain was identified in a study of molecular identifiers for immune sequencing clone quantification. In its sample, this clonotype was seen a few times. TCRdb fed the PCR reads into MiXCR, producing one record per CDR3 protein. The sample holds about 510,000 distinct CDR3 sequences, 20% to 25% seen once. The CDR3 is made up of 15 amino acids. The junction had 7 bases not matched to a gene; V was cut back by 7 bases and J by 1 base. Germline V lookup: CDR1 SEHNR, CDR2 FQNEAQ (reference sequence). The gene calls are TRBV7-9 and TRBJ2-5, with 9 bases that match TRBD2. The TCR was taken from a human donor in good health. Some libraries in this study had Jurkat cell RNA spiked in. The sample was naive CD8+ T cells from blood, with Jurkat cell RNA spiked in. Specified subset: FACS-sorted CD8+CD4-CCR7+CD45RA+ naive T cells. DNA for the CDR3: TGTGCCAGCACCTTTGGCGGGAGGGCCCAAGAGACCCAGTACTTC. This codes for CASTFGGRAQETQYF.